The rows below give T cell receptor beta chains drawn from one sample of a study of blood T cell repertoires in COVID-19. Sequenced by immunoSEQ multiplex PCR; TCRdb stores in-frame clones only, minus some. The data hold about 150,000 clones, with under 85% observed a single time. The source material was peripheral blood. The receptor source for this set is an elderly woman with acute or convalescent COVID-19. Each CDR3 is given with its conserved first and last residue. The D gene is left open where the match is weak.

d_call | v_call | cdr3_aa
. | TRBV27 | CASSSREPNQPQHF
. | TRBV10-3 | CAISDSDSWQPQHF
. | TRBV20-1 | CSASPRVWPFF
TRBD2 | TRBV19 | CASSSGGRIGDTQYF
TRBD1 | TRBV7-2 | CASSSMWGDRGAKKTQYF
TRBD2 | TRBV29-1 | CSPGGLAGKTYNEQFF
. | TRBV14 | CASSQAGGAGYTF
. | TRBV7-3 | CASSLNGQRNTEAFF
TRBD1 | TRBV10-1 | CASINTTRGSYEQYF
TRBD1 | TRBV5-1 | CASSLFPTGTNTGELFF
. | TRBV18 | CASSPLSTRDTEAFF
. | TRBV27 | CASSFSEATNEKLFF
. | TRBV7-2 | CASSSGQSYEQYF
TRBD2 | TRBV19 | CAAASGTLYNEQFF
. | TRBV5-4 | CASSLGQTGELFF
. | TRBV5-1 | CASSLGGREGSPLHF
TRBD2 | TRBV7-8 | CASSPGLAGAVGSTDTQYF
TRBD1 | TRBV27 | CASSPRDRGRETQYF
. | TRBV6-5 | CASSYLSLLIYEQYF
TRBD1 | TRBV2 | CASSAEQGAVYEQYF
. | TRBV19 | CASSVRGGLETQYF
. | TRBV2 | CASSSDGPADF
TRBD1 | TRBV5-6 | CASSFGQGGLRAEAFF
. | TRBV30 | CAWAAGQDQPQHF
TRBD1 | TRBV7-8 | CASSSDRARQGEKLFF